This T cell receptor (beta chain) was documented in a study of Ad26.COV2.S vaccination and SARS-CoV-2 variants. Method: immunoSEQ multiplex PCR; TCRdb's copy keeps in-frame clones and lacks some. The sample yields a few hundred thousand clones, 83% seen once. Treatment reported: around 19 received Ad26.COV2.S at low or high dose, single or two shots; 5 received placebo; per-sample allocation not given. Day 63 after the first vaccine or placebo injection was the time point for sampling. Germline CDR1 is SGHRS and CDR2 is YFSETQ. The CDR3 contains 14 residues. Trimming removed 5 bases at V and 2 bases at J, with 11 bases between.

This chain uses TRBV5-1 with TRBJ2-1, with D hard to call. The material was peripheral blood, obtained in a trial of Ad26.COV2.S vaccine versus placebo. The source is a person aged 18-60 years who received the Ad26.COV2.S COVID-19 vaccine or a placebo. CDR3 nucleotide sequence: TGCGCCAGCAGATCTAGTTTTGCCTACAATGAGCAGTTCTTC. This sequence encodes CASRSSFAYNEQFF.